These 32 T cell receptor beta chains share one sample of origin, sequenced in a study of blood T cell repertoires in COVID-19. The assay was immunoSEQ multiplex PCR, and TCRdb's table has in-frame clones only and misses some. This repertoire shows 320,000 or so clones, approximately 84% found once; its top ten account for roughly 0.94%. Sequencing was done on a sample of PBMCs or T cells enriched from blood (not recorded which). These receptors all stem from a woman aged 25 to 39 who had recovered from COVID-19.

This chain connects TRBV29-1 to TRBJ2-7; TRBD2 matches at 10 bases. The CDR3 is 12 residues long. J lost 7 bases, V lost 7 bases, and 7 bases had no gene match. Germline CDR1 SQVTM, CDR2 ANQGSEA. The CDR3 loop reads CSAGTSVLEQYF. CDR3 sequence (DNA): TGCAGCGCCGGGACTAGCGTCCTGGAGCAGTACTTC.

V gene TRBV6-5 combines with J gene TRBJ1-5; unclear D gene. Germline V gene lookup returns CDR1 MNHEY and CDR2 SVGAGI. This CDR3 region has 13 residues. Trimming took 7 bases from V and 2 from J, leaving 9 bases between them. CDR3 in DNA: TGTGCCAGCACCGGGGTAGGCAATCAGCCCCAGCATTTT. Amino acid sequence: CASTGVGNQPQHF.

This chain joins TRBV5-1 and TRBJ1-1, with D possibly TRBD1 on 6 matching bases. The CDR3 loop spans 16 amino acids. CDR1 and CDR2 from the germline V gene are SGHRS and YFSETQ. V lost 1 base to trimming and J lost 1 base, with 14 bases between them. CDR3 protein: CASSLSTGRGNTEAFF. In DNA, the CDR3 is TGCGCCAGCAGCTTGTCTACAGGGAGGGGGAACACTGAAGCTTTCTTT.

V gene TRBV24-1 combines with J gene TRBJ2-7, with D possibly matching TRBD2 (7 bases). The germline V gene has CDR1 KGHDR and CDR2 SFDVKD. The CDR3 has 15 residues. V was clipped by 3 bases and J by 7 bases, with 18 bases between them. The CDR3 reads CATSDPRGALREQYF. CDR3 DNA: TGTGCCACCAGTGATCCCCGGGGGGCCCTCCGGGAGCAGTACTTC.

This clone was observed a handful of times. V is TRBV19 and J is TRBJ1-1; TRBD1 matches 7 bases. Germline trimming cut 0 bases from V and 6 bases from J; bases unmatched to any gene: 13. The CDR3 totals 17 residues. From germline, CDR1 is LNHDA and CDR2 SQIVND (reference sequence). The CDR3 DNA reads TGTGCCAGTAGTATAGATCGATCGGGCAGGGGGTTGGCTGAAGCTTTCTTT. Its translation: CASSIDRSGRGLAEAFF.

The gene calls are TRBV7-8 and TRBJ1-4; D remains unclear. Trimming cost V 5 bases and J 0 bases, with 16 bases left between them. The germline V gene has CDR1 SGHVS and CDR2 FQNEAQ. The CDR3 extends over 17 amino acids. The DNA for the CDR3 is TGTGCCAGCAGCCTCTTAGGCACCGGGACAACTAATGAAAAACTGTTTTTT. It encodes CASSLLGTGTTNEKLFF.

This clone showed up just once. The genes are TRBV18 and TRBJ2-5, with 7 nucleotides matching TRBD1. The CDR3 length is 15 residues. Per the germline V gene, CDR1 is KGHSH and CDR2 is LQKENI. Unmatched junction bases numbered 6, after V lost 4 bases and J lost 1 base. CDR3 sequence reads: CASSRGTEFQETQYF. CDR3 in DNA: TGTGCCAGCTCACGAGGGACAGAGTTCCAAGAGACCCAGTACTTC. The entire variable domain, with the rest obtained from reference TRBV18 and TRBJ2-5, is as follows: NAGVMQNPRHLVRRRGQEARLRCSPMKGHSHVYWYRQLPEEGLKFMVYLQKENIIDESGMPKERFSAEFPKEGPSILRIQQVVRGDSAAYFCASSRGTEFQETQYFGPGTRLLVL.

The chain recombines TRBV11-2 with TRBJ2-3; 8 nucleotides agree with TRBD1. V lost 1 base to trimming and J lost 2 bases; unmatched junction nucleotides: 2. This CDR3 has 15 amino acids. Germline loops: CDR1 SGHAT, CDR2 FQNNGV. CDR3 coding DNA: TGTGCCAGCAGCTTAGGACAGGGGACCACAGATACGCAGTATTTT. Its protein is CASSLGQGTTDTQYF.

The chain employs TRBV6-1 and TRBJ1-1; D ambiguous. The CDR3 has 13 amino acids. Trimming removed 2 bases at V and 0 bases at J, with 4 bases between. Germline assignment: CDR1 MNHNS and CDR2 SASEGT. The CDR3: CASSEHLNTEAFF. As DNA, the CDR3 is TGTGCCAGCAGTGAACATCTGAACACTGAAGCTTTCTTT.

The CDR3 DNA reads TGTGCCAGCAGTGACATGGGGGCTATCGATCAGCCCCAGCATTTT. It translates to CASSDMGAIDQPQHF. V and J are TRBV6-4 and TRBJ1-5, with D perhaps TRBD1 (6 bases). The germline V gene has CDR1 MRHNA and CDR2 SNTAGT. With 2 bases removed from V and 5 bases from J, the gap between germline ends came to 13 bases. The CDR3 spans 15 residues.

V and J are TRBV6-2 or TRBV6-3 and TRBJ1-1, with 7 bases lining up with TRBD1. The CDR3 consists of 12 residues. V gave up 5 bases and J gave up 8 bases; unmatched junction bases: 5. Germline V lookup: CDR1 MNHEY, CDR2 SVGEGT. CDR3 sequence reads: CASSRTGSEAFF. The CDR3 nucleotides read TGTGCCAGCAGTCGGACAGGCTCAGAAGCTTTCTTT.

This chain connects TRBV5-1 to TRBJ2-5; possible D gene TRBD2, 6 bases. CDR3 length: 15 residues. The germline V gene encodes CDR1 SGHRS and CDR2 YFSETQ. The V and J ends lost 4 bases and 1 base respectively, with 14 bases between them. The CDR3 nucleotides are TGCGCCAGCAGCCTCTTGGAGGGATCCCAAGAGACCCAGTACTTC. It specifies CASSLLEGSQETQYF.

This clone has ten or more counts. The genes are TRBV7-9 and TRBJ2-7; 9 bases fit TRBD1. Trimming removed 5 bases from V and 0 bases from J; junction bases left unmatched: 8. The CDR3 is made up of 16 amino acids. From germline, CDR1 is SEHNR and CDR2 FQNEAQ (reference sequence). The CDR3 protein is CASSRRTGAHSYEQYF. The CDR3 DNA is TGTGCCAGCAGCCGAAGGACAGGGGCACACTCCTACGAGCAGTACTTC.

V usage is TRBV28 and J usage is TRBJ2-7; D gene uncertain. The germline V gene has CDR1 MDHEN and CDR2 SYDVKM. The CDR3 spans 14 residues. The V and J ends lost 2 bases and 1 base respectively, with 9 bases between them. The chain's CDR3 is CASSLALRSYEQYF. CDR3 coding DNA: TGTGCCAGCAGTTTAGCATTGCGGTCCTACGAGCAGTACTTC.

The gene calls are TRBV27 and TRBJ1-6; D unresolved. The germline CDR1 and CDR2 sequences are MNHEY and SMNVEV (reference sequence). The germline V and J ends were trimmed by 7 bases and 6 bases, with 13 bases remaining between them. CDR3 length: 14 amino acids. In DNA form, the CDR3 reads TGTGCCAGCACTAAGGGAGTTTTTAATTCACCCCTCCACTTT. It encodes CASTKGVFNSPLHF.

The chain combines TRBV28 with TRBJ2-2; 9 nucleotides match TRBD1. J gave up 7 bases and V 5 bases, and 5 bases lay outside the gene matches. CDR1 is MDHEN, CDR2 SYDVKM, per germline. The CDR3 has 14 residues. CDR3 region: CASSLGQGIGELFF. The CDR3 DNA reads as TGTGCCAGCAGTCTAGGACAGGGGATCGGGGAGCTGTTTTTT.

The chain carries TRBV19 and TRBJ1-1, with D perhaps matching TRBD1 (5 bases). This CDR3 has 14 amino acids. The V and J ends lost 8 bases and 2 bases respectively, with 15 bases between them. The germline V gene encodes CDR1 LNHDA and CDR2 SQIVND (reference sequence). This CDR3 is CASYQGQPNTEAFF. DNA of the CDR3: TGTGCCAGTTATCAAGGACAACCAAACACTGAAGCTTTCTTT.

The chain links TRBV9 to TRBJ2-1; TRBD2 matches at 13 bases. V trimming: 1 base; J trimming: 7 bases; junction bases outside the gene matches: 11. CDR3 length equals 18 residues. Germline loops: CDR1 SGDLS, CDR2 YYNGEE. This CDR3 reads CASSVNPGSLAGGNEQFF. The CDR3 bases are TGTGCCAGCAGCGTAAACCCTGGGTCACTAGCGGGGGGGAATGAGCAGTTCTTC.

J is TRBJ1-1 and V is TRBV30, with 7 bases that match TRBD1. CDR1 and CDR2 from the germline V gene are GTSNPN and SVGIG (reference sequence). V dropped 0 bases and J dropped 3; count of bases not matched to a gene: 4. The CDR3 consists of 14 residues. The CDR3 nucleotides are TGTGCCTGGAGTGTCCCGGGACAGTACACTGAAGCTTTCTTT. Protein sequence: CAWSVPGQYTEAFF.

The sample holds a few counts of this clone. The chain is built from TRBV28 and TRBJ2-7, with TRBD1 identical over 7 bases. With V trimmed by 6 bases and J by 6 bases, 17 bases remained unmatched. Germline V gene lookup returns CDR1 MDHEN and CDR2 SYDVKM. The CDR3 totals 16 residues. Written as DNA, the CDR3 is TGTGCCAGCAGGGGGGCCGGACAGGCCCTTGGCGGCGAGCAGTACTTC. Translating it yields CASRGAGQALGGEQYF.

The chain combines TRBV30 with TRBJ1-2; 11 bases agree with TRBD1. The V and J ends lost 4 bases and 2 bases, in that order; junction bases with no gene match: 6. CDR3 size: 15 residues. The germline V gene has CDR1 GTSNPN and CDR2 SVGIG (reference sequence). DNA of the CDR3: TGTGCCTGGATTGGGGACAGGGGGGGGAACTATGGCTACACCTTC. Amino acid sequence: CAWIGDRGGNYGYTF.

The chain couples TRBV15 to TRBJ2-1; 9 nucleotides align to TRBD1. The germline CDR1 and CDR2 sequences are LNHNV and YYDKDF (reference sequence). This CDR3 region has 16 residues. V gave up 1 base and J gave up 5 bases; unmatched junction bases: 6. CDR3 sequence (DNA): TGTGCCACCAGCAGAGGGGAGGACAGGGGTCACAATGAGCAGTTCTTC. Protein product: CATSRGEDRGHNEQFF.

The chain employs TRBV13 and TRBJ1-2; 11 bases align to TRBD1. CDR1 is PRHDT, CDR2 FYEKMQ, per germline (reference sequence). The CDR3 totals 16 residues. The ends lost 1 base at V and 8 bases at J; junction bases unmatched: 9. CDR3 in DNA: TGTGCCAGCAGCTTAGCCCCGGGACAGGGGGTAAGGGGCTACACCTTC. It specifies CASSLAPGQGVRGYTF.

The J gene is TRBJ2-7, the V gene TRBV19, with D maybe TRBD1 (6 bases). The V gene's germline CDR1 is LNHDA and CDR2 SQIVND (reference sequence). CDR3 length: 14 amino acids. The V end was cut by 6 bases, the J end by 7 bases, with 19 bases between. Written as DNA, the CDR3 is TGTGCCAGTAGAACTGCGGACAGACTATCGGAGCAGTACTTC. This codes for CASRTADRLSEQYF.

V is TRBV19 and J is TRBJ1-6; D unclear. Germline V CDR1 and CDR2: LNHDA, SQIVND (reference sequence). V was shortened by 5 bases and J by 0 bases, with 14 bases between the two germline ends. The CDR3 is made up of 17 amino acids. The CDR3 bases are TGTGCCAGTAGTTTCATGACTGAACTCTCCTATAATTCACCCCTCCACTTT. It translates to CASSFMTELSYNSPLHF.

The CDR3 here is CSVRRGTEETQYF. The DNA for the CDR3 is TGCAGCGTTAGACGGGGGACAGAAGAGACCCAGTACTTC. The J gene is TRBJ2-5, the V gene TRBV29-1; D may be TRBD1 (7 bases). The CDR3 runs 13 residues. Per germline, CDR1 SQVTM and CDR2 ANQGSEA. V was shortened by 5 bases and J by 3 bases, with 13 bases between the two germline ends.

The chain recombines TRBV19 with TRBJ1-5; 7 bases align to TRBD1. The V and J ends lost 6 bases and 3 bases, in that order; junction bases with no gene match: 8. The germline V gene encodes CDR1 LNHDA and CDR2 SQIVND (reference sequence). The CDR3 contains 15 residues. Here the CDR3 DNA reads TGTGCCAGTAGCCTCCACGGGACAGACAATCAGCCCCAGCATTTT. As protein: CASSLHGTDNQPQHF.

The genes are TRBV27 and TRBJ1-6, with D possibly being TRBD1 (6 bases). With 3 bases removed from V and 0 bases from J, the gap between germline ends came to 15 bases. Germline V CDR1 and CDR2: MNHEY, SMNVEV (reference sequence). This CDR3 comprises 18 residues. CDR3 protein: CASSFVTGRSSYNSPLHF. The CDR3 DNA follows: TGTGCCAGCAGTTTCGTTACAGGGCGAAGCTCCTATAATTCACCCCTCCACTTT.

The V and J genes are TRBV6-2 or TRBV6-3 and TRBJ2-2, with TRBD1 matching over 8 bases. Trimming at V came to 2 bases and at J to 3 bases, leaving 17 bases not matched to a gene. The CDR3 contains 20 residues. Germline CDR1 MNHEY, CDR2 SVGEGT. CDR3 region: CASSYRGPQGAEPDTGELFF. In nucleotides, the CDR3 is TGTGCCAGCAGTTACCGGGGACCCCAGGGGGCTGAACCCGACACCGGGGAGCTGTTTTTT.

Only one count was recorded for this clone. The V call is TRBV2, the J call TRBJ2-5; 9 bases agree with TRBD2. Per germline, CDR1 SNHLY and CDR2 FYNNEI. Unmatched junction bases numbered 7, after V lost 11 bases and J lost 0 bases. The CDR3 covers 14 residues. CDR3 protein: CACRLAENQETQYF. DNA of the CDR3: TGTGCCTGCCGACTAGCGGAAAACCAAGAGACCCAGTACTTC.

The V and J genes are TRBV24-1 and TRBJ2-1; 9 nucleotides agree with TRBD1. The germline CDR1 and CDR2 sequences are KGHDR and SFDVKD. V trimming: 4 bases; J trimming: 13 bases; junction bases outside the gene matches: 10. This CDR3 region has 14 residues. The CDR3 DNA reads as TGTGCCACCAGTGACCCCGGGACAGGGCCTTTTCAGTTCTTC. Amino acid sequence: CATSDPGTGPFQFF.

The rearrangement links TRBV4-1 to TRBJ1-1, with 9 bases identical to TRBD1. Germline values: CDR1 MGHRA, CDR2 YSYEKL. Trimming removed 2 bases from V and 5 bases from J; junction bases left unmatched: 6. This CDR3 spans 15 amino acids. Here the CDR3 reads CASSQTGTGRTEAFF. In DNA, the CDR3 is TGCGCCAGCAGCCAAACCGGGACAGGGCGGACTGAAGCTTTCTTT.